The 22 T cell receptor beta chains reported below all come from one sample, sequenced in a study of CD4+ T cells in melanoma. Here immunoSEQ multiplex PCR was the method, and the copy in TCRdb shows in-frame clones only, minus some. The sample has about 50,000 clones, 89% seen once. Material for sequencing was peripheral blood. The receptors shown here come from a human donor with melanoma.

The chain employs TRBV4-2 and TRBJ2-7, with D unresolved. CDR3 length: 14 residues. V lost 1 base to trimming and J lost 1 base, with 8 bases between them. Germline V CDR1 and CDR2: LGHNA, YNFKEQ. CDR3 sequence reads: CASSQAPESYEQYF. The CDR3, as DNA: TGTGCCAGCAGCCAAGCTCCAGAATCCTACGAGCAGTACTTC.

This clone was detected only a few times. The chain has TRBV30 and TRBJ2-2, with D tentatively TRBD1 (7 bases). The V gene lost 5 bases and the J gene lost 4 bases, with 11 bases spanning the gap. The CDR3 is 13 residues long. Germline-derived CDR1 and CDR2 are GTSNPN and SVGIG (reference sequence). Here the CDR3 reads CAWSRGVTGELFF. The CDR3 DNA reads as TGTGCCTGGTCCAGGGGGGTCACCGGGGAGCTGTTTTTT.

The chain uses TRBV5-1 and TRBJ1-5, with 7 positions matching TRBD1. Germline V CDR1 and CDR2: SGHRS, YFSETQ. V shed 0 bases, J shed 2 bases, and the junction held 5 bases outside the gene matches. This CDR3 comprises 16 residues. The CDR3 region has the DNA TGCGCCAGCAGCTTGGACGGCCAGGGGGGCAATCAGCCCCAGCATTTT. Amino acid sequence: CASSLDGQGGNQPQHF. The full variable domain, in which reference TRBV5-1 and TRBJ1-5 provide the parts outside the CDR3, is KAGVTQTPRYLIKTRGQQVTLSCSPISGHRSVSWYQQTPGQGLQFLFEYFSETQRNKGNFPGRFSGRQFSNSRSEMNVSTLELGDSALYLCASSLDGQGGNQPQHFGDGTRLSIL.

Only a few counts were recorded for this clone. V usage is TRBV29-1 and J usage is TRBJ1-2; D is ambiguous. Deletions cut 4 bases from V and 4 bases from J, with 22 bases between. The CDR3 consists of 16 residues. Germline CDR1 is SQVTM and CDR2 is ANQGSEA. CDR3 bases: TGCAGCGTTGGGGGTGCCATCGGCCCTGATAGCTATGGCTACACCTTC. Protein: CSVGGAIGPDSYGYTF.

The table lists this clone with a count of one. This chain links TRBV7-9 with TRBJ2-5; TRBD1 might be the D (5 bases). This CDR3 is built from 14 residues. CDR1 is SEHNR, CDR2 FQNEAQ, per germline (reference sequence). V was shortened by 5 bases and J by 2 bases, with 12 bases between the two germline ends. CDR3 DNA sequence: TGTGCCAGCAGCCCCCAGGGCCTTCAAGAGACCCAGTACTTC. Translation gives CASSPQGLQETQYF.

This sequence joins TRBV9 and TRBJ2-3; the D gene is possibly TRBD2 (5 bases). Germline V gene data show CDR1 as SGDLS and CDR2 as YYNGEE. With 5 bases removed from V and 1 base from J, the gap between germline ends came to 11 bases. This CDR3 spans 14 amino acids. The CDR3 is CASSSTGGTDTQYF. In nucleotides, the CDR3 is TGTGCCAGCAGTAGTACCGGGGGCACAGATACGCAGTATTTT.

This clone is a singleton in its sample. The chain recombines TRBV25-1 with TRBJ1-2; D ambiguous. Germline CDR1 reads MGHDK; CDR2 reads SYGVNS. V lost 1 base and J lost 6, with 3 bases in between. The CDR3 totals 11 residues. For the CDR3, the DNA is TGTGCCAGCAGTGAATCTAATGGCTACACCTTC. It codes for CASSESNGYTF.

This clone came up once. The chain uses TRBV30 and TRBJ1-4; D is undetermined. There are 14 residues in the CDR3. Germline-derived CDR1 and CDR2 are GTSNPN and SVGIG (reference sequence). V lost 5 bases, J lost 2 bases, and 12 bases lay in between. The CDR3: CAWGDGLTNEKLFF. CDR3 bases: TGTGCCTGGGGGGATGGTTTGACTAATGAAAAACTGTTTTTT.

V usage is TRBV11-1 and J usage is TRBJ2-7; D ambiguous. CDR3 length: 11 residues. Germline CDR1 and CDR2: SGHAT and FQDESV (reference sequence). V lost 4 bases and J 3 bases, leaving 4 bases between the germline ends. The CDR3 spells CASSSNYEQYF. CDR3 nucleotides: TGTGCCAGCAGCTCCAACTACGAGCAGTACTTC.

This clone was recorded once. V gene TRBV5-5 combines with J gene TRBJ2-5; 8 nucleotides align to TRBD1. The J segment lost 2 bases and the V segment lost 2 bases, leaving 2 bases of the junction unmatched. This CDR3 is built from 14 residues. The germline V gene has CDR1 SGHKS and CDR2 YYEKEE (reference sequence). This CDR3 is CASSFRQGQETQYF. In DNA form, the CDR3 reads TGTGCCAGCAGCTTTCGACAGGGGCAAGAGACCCAGTACTTC.

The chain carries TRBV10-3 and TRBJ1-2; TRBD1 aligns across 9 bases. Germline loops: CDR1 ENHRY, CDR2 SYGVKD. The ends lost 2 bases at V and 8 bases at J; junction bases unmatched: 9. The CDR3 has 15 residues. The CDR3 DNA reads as TGTGCCATCAGTGAGGGTACCGGGACAGGGTTGGGCTACACCTTC. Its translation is CAISEGTGTGLGYTF.

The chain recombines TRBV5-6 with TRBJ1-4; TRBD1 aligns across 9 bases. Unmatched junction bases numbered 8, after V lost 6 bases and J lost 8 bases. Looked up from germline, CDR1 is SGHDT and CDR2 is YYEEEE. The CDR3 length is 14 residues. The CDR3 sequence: CASILQGAGEKLFF. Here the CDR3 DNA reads TGTGCCAGCATACTACAGGGGGCCGGGGAAAAACTGTTTTTT.

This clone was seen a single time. Written as DNA, the CDR3 is TGTGCCAGCAGCGACCCCGTGGGTGCGAAGACCCAGTACTTC. Translated, it gives CASSDPVGAKTQYF. The chain employs TRBV28 and TRBJ2-5; no firm D call. CDR3 length equals 14 residues. Between the trimmed V and J ends, which lost 6 bases and 6 bases, there was a span of 17 bases. Looked up from germline, CDR1 is MDHEN and CDR2 is SYDVKM.

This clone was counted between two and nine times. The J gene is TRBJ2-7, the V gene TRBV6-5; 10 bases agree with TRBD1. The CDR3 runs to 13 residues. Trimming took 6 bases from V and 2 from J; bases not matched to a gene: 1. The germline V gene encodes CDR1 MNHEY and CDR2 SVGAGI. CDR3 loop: CASRGTGAYEQYF. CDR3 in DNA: TGTGCCAGCAGGGGGACAGGGGCCTACGAGCAGTACTTC.

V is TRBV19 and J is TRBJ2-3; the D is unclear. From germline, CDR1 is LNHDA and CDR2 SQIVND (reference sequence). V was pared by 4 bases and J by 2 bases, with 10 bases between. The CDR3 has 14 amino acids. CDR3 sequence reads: CASSRSRDTDTQYF. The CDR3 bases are TGTGCCAGTAGTAGATCTCGAGACACAGATACGCAGTATTTT.

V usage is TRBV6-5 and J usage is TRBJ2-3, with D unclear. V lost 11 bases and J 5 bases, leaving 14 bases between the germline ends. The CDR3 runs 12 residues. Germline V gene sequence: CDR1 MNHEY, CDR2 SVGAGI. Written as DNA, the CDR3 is TGTGCCTCGCGTGGCGCGGAAGATACGCAGTATTTT. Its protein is CASRGAEDTQYF.

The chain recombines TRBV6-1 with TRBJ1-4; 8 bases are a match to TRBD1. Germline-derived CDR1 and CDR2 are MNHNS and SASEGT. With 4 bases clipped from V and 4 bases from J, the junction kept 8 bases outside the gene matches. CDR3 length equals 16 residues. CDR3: CASSVGRGLGNEKLFF. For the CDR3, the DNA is TGTGCCAGCAGTGTGGGCAGGGGGCTAGGTAATGAAAAACTGTTTTTT.

CDR3 region: CASSPGTDTGELFF. The CDR3 region has the DNA TGTGCCAGCAGCCCCGGGACGGACACCGGGGAGCTGTTTTTT. The J gene is TRBJ2-2, the V gene TRBV13, with D perhaps matching TRBD1 or TRBD2 (5 bases each). The CDR3 has 14 residues. V shed 5 bases and J shed 3 bases, with 10 bases lying between them. Germline assignment: CDR1 PRHDT and CDR2 FYEKMQ (reference sequence).

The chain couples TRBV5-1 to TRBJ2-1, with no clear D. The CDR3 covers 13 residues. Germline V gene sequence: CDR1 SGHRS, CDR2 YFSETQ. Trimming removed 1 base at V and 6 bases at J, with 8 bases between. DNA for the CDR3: TGCGCCAGCAGCTTGTACATAACCAATGAGCAGTTCTTC. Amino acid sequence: CASSLYITNEQFF.

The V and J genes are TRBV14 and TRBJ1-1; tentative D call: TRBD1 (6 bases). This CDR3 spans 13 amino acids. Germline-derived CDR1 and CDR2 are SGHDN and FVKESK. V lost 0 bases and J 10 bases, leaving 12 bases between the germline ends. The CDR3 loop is CASSQDQFRGAFF. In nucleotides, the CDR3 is TGTGCCAGCAGCCAAGATCAATTCAGGGGAGCTTTCTTT.

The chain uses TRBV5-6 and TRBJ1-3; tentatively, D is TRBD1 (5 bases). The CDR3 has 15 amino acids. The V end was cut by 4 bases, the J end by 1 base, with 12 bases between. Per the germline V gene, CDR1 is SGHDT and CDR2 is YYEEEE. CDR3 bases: TGTGCCAGCAGCGCAGGGTTATTGTCTGGAAACACCATATATTTT. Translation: CASSAGLLSGNTIYF.

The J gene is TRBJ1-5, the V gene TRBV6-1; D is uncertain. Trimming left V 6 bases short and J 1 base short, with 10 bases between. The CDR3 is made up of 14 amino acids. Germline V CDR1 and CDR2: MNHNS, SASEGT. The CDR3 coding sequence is TGTGCCAGCAGGAAGGTAGGCAGCAATCAGCCCCAGCATTTT. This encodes CASRKVGSNQPQHF.